One T cell receptor (beta chain) is described in this entry. Per patient, between 1 and 8 samples were collected at pretreatment and on-treatment time points. V was cut by 4 bases and J by 6 bases, with 10 bases left in between. CDR3 length: 13 residues. The germline V gene encodes CDR1 SNHLY and CDR2 FYNNEI. This specimen comes from a study of PD-L1 blockade in urothelial cancer. Study-wide context: Between 0 and 3 chemotherapy regimens preceded treatment for each patient. Blood was subjected to analysis at 3 weeks (second dose) and 6 weeks following treatment start.

Some clones are missing from TCRdb's copy, which holds only in-frame ones; the method was immunoSEQ multiplex PCR. The table has about 57,000 clones, 86% seen once. Sequences were derived from PBMCs, sampled around atezolizumab (anti-PD-L1) treatment. The TCR was taken from a man aged 50 or older with urothelial cancer. This sequence joins TRBV2 and TRBJ1-5; D might be TRBD1 (5 bases). The CDR3 bases are TGTGCCAGCAGTGCACAGGTTGGTCAGCCCCAGCATTTT. Translating it yields CASSAQVGQPQHF.